This TCR beta chain was sequenced for a study of T cells in narcolepsy (dated by TCRdb to 2017 to 2018). Study-level background: Patients with narcolepsy type 1 or type 2 (NT1, NT2) and healthy control donors were enrolled in the study. The study sought autoreactive T cells targeting hypocretin neuron self-antigens (hypocretin, TRIB2) in narcolepsy patients, using TCR Vbeta sequencing to track clonotypes in blood and CSF.

For TCR Vbeta sequencing, memory CD4+ T cells were sorted ex vivo from the peripheral blood of narcolepsy patients and healthy controls. Overall study results and their limits: Plots comparing CSF and blood CD4+ T cell clonotypes from the same patient highlighted HCRT-specific and TRIB2-specific autoreactive clonotypes. No sequences matching autoreactive T cell clones were present in some of the blood memory CD4+ repertoires from patients and controls. Numbers of sequenced blood memory CD4+ clonotypes were comparable, averaging approximately 42,000 in patients and about 33,000 in controls. Autoreactive clonotypes were reported to be detected serially in the blood of the same patients and of different patients, but not in the blood of healthy controls.

In the germline V gene (reference sequence), CDR1 corresponds to SGHNT and CDR2 to YYREEE. The CDR3, cysteine through phenylalanine, is 16 amino acids long. Of the read, only the CDR3 DNA is kept; its 48 bases are in frame from base 1. V sheds 4 bases and J sheds 8 bases, leaving 21 bases between their ends. In this sample, this clone turned up a few times. Its cognate antigen has yet to be identified. The input lacks base qualities; no much larger clone sits a single base away. The receptor library was made with the immunoSEQ multiplex PCR assay. Held by TCRdb, this immuneACCESS table contains in-frame sequences only and omits some clones. Under half of the omission traces to an unresolved V gene where checked; the cause of the rest is unknown. The sample table contains tens of thousands of clones; only one count was recorded for about 82% of them. Of the sample, roughly 10% is held by the ten largest clones.

In this chain, TRBV5-4 is recombined with TRBJ1-4, and TRBD1 may be the D gene, going by 5 matching bases. What was sequenced was memory (CD45RA-) CD4+ T cells from blood. In light of the paper, this sample's cell subset or site label describes: memory T cells sorted ex vivo from peripheral blood. This clonotype originated in a human donor in good health. The CDR3 has the sequence CASSPREGVRGEKLFF. The bases read TGTGCCAGCAGCCCCAGGGAAGGGGTTAGGGGCGAAAAACTGTTTTTT.